This T cell receptor (beta chain) was identified in a study of cytomegalovirus exposure and HLA in healthy donors. The PCR had 60 Vbeta and 13 Jbeta primers. Measured with immunoSEQ multiplex PCR; TCRdb has only the in-frame clones, and not every one. The table includes about 140,000 clones, roughly 70% detected once. Trimming pared 0 bases from V and 3 bases from J, leaving 10 bases between. Germline CDR1 SGHNT, CDR2 YYREEE (reference sequence). The CDR3 runs 15 residues. Comments on this clone: No antigen is known for it.

Regarding the study as a whole: In a later analysis, a genetic analysis reported fewer productive-TCR N-insertions in an Asian-associated ancestry cluster than the cohort average.

The gene calls are TRBV5-4 and TRBJ1-3; D is unresolved. The specimen sequenced was PBMCs. This receptor was obtained from an older woman in good health and CMV-seropositive. In DNA form, the CDR3 reads TGTGCCAGCAGCTTGGTTGGGCAGAATGGAAACACCATATATTTT. This codes for CASSLVGQNGNTIYF.